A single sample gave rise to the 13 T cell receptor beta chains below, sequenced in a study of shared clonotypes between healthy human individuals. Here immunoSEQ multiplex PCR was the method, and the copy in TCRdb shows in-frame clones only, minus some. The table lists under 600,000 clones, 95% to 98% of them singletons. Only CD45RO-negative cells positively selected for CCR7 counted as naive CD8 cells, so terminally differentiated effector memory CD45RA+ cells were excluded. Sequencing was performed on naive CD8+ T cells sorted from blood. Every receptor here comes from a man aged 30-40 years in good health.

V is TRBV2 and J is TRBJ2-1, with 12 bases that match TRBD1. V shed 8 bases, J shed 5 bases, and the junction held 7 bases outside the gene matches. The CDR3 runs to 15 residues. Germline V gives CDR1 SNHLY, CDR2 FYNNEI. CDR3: CASEEGQGAHNEQFF. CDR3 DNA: TGTGCCAGCGAAGAGGGACAGGGGGCGCACAATGAGCAGTTCTTC.

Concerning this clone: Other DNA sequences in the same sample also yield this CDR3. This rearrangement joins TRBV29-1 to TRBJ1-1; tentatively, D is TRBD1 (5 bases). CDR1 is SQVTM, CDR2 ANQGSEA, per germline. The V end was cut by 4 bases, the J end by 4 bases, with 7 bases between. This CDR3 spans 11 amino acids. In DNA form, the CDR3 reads TGCAGCGTTGTGAGGGGCACTGAAGCTTTCTTT. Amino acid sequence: CSVVRGTEAFF.

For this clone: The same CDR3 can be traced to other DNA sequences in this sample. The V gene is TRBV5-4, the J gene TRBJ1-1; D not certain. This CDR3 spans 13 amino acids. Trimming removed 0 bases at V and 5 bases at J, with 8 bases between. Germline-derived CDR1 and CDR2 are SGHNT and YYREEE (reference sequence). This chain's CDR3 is CASSLGLGTEAFF. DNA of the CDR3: TGTGCCAGCAGCTTGGGGCTAGGAACTGAAGCTTTCTTT.

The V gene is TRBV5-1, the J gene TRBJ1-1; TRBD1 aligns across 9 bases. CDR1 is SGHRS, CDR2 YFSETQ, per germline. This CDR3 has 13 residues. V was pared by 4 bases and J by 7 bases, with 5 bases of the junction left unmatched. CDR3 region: CASSDGQGFEAFF. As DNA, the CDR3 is TGCGCCAGCAGCGATGGACAGGGGTTTGAAGCTTTCTTT.

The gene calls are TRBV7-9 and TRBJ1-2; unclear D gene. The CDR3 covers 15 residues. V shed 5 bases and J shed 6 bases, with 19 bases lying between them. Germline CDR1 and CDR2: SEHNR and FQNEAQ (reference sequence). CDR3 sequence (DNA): TGTGCCAGCAGCCCGGCCCGGACCCCTCGTCATGGCTACACCTTC. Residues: CASSPARTPRHGYTF.

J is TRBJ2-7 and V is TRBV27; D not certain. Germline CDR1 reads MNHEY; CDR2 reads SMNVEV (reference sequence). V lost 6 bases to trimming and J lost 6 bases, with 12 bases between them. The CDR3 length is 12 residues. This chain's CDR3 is CASRTRVSEQYF. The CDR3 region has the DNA TGTGCCAGCAGAACAAGGGTAAGCGAGCAGTACTTC.

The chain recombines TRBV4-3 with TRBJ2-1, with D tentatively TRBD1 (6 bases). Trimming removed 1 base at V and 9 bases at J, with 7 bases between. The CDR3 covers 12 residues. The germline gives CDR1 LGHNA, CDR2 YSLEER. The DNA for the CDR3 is TGCGCCAGCAGCCAAGGAGGGGGTGAGCAGTTCTTC. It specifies CASSQGGGEQFF.

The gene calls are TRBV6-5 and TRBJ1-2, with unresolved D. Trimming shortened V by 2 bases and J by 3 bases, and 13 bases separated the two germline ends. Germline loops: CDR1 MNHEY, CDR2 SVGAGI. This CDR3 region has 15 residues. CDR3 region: CASSYGSPGHYGYTF. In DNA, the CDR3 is TGTGCCAGCAGTTACGGGTCTCCTGGGCACTATGGCTACACCTTC.

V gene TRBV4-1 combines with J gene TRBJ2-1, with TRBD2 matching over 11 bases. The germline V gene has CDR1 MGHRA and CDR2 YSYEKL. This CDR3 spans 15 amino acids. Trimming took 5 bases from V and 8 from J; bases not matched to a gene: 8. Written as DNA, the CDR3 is TGCGCCAGCAGCGATAGCGGGAGGGCCGTGGATGAGCAGTTCTTC. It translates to CASSDSGRAVDEQFF.

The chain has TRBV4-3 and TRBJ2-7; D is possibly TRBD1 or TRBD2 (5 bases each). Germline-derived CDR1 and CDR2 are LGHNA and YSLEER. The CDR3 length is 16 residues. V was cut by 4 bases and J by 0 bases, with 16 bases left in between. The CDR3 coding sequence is TGCGCCAGCAGCCCAACACCGGGACGGTACTCCTACGAGCAGTACTTC. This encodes CASSPTPGRYSYEQYF.

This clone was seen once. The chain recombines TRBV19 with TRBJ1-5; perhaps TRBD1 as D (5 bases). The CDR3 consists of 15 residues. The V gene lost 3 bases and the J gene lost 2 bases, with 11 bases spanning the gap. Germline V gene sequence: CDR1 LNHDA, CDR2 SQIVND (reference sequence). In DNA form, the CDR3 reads TGTGCCAGTAGTATGAGAAGGGGTGGCAATCAGCCCCAGCATTTT. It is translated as CASSMRRGGNQPQHF.

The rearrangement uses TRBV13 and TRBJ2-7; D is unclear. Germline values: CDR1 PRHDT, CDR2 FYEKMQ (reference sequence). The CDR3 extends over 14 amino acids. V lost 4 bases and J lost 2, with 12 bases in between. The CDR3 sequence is CASSSTGITYEQYF. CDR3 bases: TGTGCCAGCAGCTCTACGGGTATTACCTACGAGCAGTACTTC.

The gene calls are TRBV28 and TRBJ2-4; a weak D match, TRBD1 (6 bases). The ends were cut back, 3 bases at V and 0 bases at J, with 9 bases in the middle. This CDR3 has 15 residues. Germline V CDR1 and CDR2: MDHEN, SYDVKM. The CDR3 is CASSFLQGAKNIQYF. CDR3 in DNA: TGTGCCAGCAGTTTCTTACAGGGAGCCAAAAACATTCAGTACTTC.